This TCR beta chain was identified during a study of shared clonotypes between healthy human individuals. The protocol was immunoSEQ multiplex PCR, while the TCRdb copy is restricted to in-frame clones and leaves out a portion. The table shows roughly 320,000 clones, with roughly 87% occurring only once. At least ten counts were recorded for this clone. The germline gives CDR1 LGHNA, CDR2 YSLEER. The junction had 6 bases not matched to a gene; V was cut back by 4 bases and J by 5 bases. This CDR3 has 14 amino acids. The material sequenced was memory CD8+ T cells sorted from blood. Subset reported: CD45RO+ cells pooled with CCR7-negative TemRA cells. The sequence came from a man aged 18 to 29 in good health. The J gene is TRBJ2-7, the V gene TRBV4-3; 9 bases map to TRBD1. The CDR3 here is CASSLLQGAHEQYF. For the CDR3, the DNA is TGCGCCAGCAGCCTCTTACAGGGGGCTCACGAGCAGTACTTC.